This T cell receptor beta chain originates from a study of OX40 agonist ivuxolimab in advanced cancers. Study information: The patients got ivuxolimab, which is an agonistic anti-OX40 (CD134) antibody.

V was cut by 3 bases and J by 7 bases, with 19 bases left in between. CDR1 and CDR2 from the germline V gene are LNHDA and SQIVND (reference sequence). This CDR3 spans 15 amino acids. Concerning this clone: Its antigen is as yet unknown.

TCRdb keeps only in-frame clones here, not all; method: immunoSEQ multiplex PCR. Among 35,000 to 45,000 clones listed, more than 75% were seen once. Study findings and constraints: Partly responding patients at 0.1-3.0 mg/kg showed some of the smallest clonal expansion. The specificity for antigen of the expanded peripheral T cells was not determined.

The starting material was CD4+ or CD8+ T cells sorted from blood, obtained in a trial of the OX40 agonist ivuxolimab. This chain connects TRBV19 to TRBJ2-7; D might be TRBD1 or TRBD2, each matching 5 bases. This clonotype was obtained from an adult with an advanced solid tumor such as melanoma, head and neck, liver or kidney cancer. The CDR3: CASSMGWGSDFEQYF. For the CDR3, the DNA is TGTGCCAGTAGTATGGGGTGGGGCTCGGACTTTGAGCAGTACTTC.